Sequencing of this T cell receptor beta chain was carried out in a study of radiation and T cells in renal cell carcinoma. Assay: immunoSEQ multiplex PCR; the TCRdb copy retains only in-frame clones and omits some. Of approximately 100,000 clones listed, 86% are singletons. The time point denotes: baseline pretreatment blood. Treatment: 15 Gy SBRT to primary tumor, nephrectomy 4 weeks later. After SBRT, blood was collected at 2 and 4 weeks, plus baseline. Clear cell pathology was present in this patient's renal cell carcinoma. This CDR3 has 14 amino acids. Per germline, CDR1 SGHRS and CDR2 YFSETQ. V was cut by 4 bases and J by 0 bases, with 9 bases left in between.

The gene calls are TRBV5-1 and TRBJ2-3; weak D call: TRBD2 (5 bases). Sequencing was performed on blood, taken from a patient whose treatment included radiotherapy and nephrectomy. This TCR derives from a man in his fifties with renal cell carcinoma. CDR3 in amino acids: CASSIGESTDTQYF. For the CDR3, the DNA is TGCGCCAGCAGCATTGGGGAGAGCACAGATACGCAGTATTTT.